One and the same sample provided the 5 T cell receptor beta chains below, sequenced in a study of T cell changes during pregnancy in multiple sclerosis. The table came from immunoSEQ multiplex PCR; TCRdb's copy has only in-frame clones and leaves some out. The sample carries some 60,000 clones, just over 90% recorded once. The specimen was peripheral blood, collected in the first trimester of pregnancy. All receptors come from a female donor in good health, enrolled as a control in a pregnancy study.

J is TRBJ2-1 and V is TRBV27; tentative D call: TRBD1 (6 bases). Trimming pared 4 bases from V and 2 bases from J, leaving 12 bases between. The CDR3 covers 15 residues. The germline CDR1 and CDR2 sequences are MNHEY and SMNVEV (reference sequence). The CDR3 region has the DNA TGTGCCAGCAGTTCACAGGGCCTTCCCTACAATGAGCAGTTCTTC. This translates into CASSSQGLPYNEQFF.

V is TRBV6-5 and J is TRBJ1-1; D is uncertain. This CDR3 has 13 amino acids. Germline CDR1 is MNHEY and CDR2 is SVGAGI. The V end lost 5 bases, the J end lost 10 bases, and 17 bases lay between the germline ends. The CDR3: CASSPYSREGAFF. The CDR3 nucleotides read TGTGCCAGCAGTCCCTACTCGAGGGAGGGAGCTTTCTTT.

V and J are TRBV1 and TRBJ2-1; the D call in the table, TRBD1, was not verified against the DNA. TRBV1 is deemed a pseudogene. CDR3 length equals 11 residues. The CDR3 is CTSSQTREQFF. CDR3 sequence (DNA): TGCACCAGCAGCCAGACACGGGAGCAGTTCTTC.

In this sample, this clone turned up once. The J gene is TRBJ2-2, the V gene TRBV5-5; 11 bases are shared with TRBD2. Germline V lookup: CDR1 SGHKS, CDR2 YYEKEE (reference sequence). The J segment lost 5 bases and the V segment lost 2 bases, leaving 5 bases of the junction unmatched. This CDR3 spans 16 amino acids. Written as DNA, the CDR3 is TGTGCCAGCAGCTTTAGCGGGGGGGCAGGAACCGGGGAGCTGTTTTTT. This encodes CASSFSGGAGTGELFF. The variable domain in full, with the rest retrieved from reference TRBV5-5 and TRBJ2-2, is DAGVTQSPTHLIKTRGQQVTLRCSPISGHKSVSWYQQVLGQGPQFIFQYYEKEERGRGNFPDRFSARQFPNYSSELNVNALLLGDSALYLCASSFSGGAGTGELFFGEGSRLTVL.

This rearrangement joins TRBV5-1 to TRBJ1-5, with 11 nucleotides matching TRBD1. CDR1 is SGHRS, CDR2 YFSETQ, per germline. The CDR3 sequence is 15 residues long. J gave up 6 bases and V 3 bases, and 5 bases lay outside the gene matches. The CDR3 bases are TGCGCCAGCAGCTCGGGACAGGGGGGTGGTCAGCCCCAGCATTTT. This sequence encodes CASSSGQGGGQPQHF.